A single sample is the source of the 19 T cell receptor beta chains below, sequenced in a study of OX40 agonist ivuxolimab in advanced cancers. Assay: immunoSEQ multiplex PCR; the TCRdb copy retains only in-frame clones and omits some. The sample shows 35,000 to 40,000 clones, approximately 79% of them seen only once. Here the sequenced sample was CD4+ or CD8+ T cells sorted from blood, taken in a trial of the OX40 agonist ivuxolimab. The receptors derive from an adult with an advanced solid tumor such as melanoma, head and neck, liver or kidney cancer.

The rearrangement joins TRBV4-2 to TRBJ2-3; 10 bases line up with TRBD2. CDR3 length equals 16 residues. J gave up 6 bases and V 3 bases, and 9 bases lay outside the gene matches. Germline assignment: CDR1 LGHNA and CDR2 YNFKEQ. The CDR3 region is CASSHTRVAGGDTQYF. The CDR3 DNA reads TGTGCCAGCAGCCACACAAGGGTAGCGGGAGGTGATACGCAGTATTTT.

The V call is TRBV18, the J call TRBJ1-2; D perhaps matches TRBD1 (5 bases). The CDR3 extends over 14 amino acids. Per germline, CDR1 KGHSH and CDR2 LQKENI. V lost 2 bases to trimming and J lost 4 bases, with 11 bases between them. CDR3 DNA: TGTGCCAGCTCACCATCGGGGCTTTCCTATGGCTACACCTTC. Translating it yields CASSPSGLSYGYTF.

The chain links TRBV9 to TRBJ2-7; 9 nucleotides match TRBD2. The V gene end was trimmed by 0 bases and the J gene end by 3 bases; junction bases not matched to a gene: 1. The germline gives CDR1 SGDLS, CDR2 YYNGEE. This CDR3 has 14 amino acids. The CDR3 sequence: CASSVASGIYEQYF. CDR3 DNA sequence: TGTGCCAGCAGCGTAGCTAGCGGGATCTACGAGCAGTACTTC. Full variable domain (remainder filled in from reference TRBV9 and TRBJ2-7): DSGVTQTPKHLITATGQRVTLRCSPRSGDLSVYWYQQSLDQGLQFLIQYYNGEERAKGNILERFSAQQFPDLHSELNLSSLELGDSALYFCASSVASGIYEQYFGPGTRLTVT.

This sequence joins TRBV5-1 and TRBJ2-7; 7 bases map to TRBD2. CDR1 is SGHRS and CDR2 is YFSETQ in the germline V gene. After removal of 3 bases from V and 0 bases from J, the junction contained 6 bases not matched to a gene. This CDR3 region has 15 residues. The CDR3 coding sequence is TGCGCCAGCAGCTCCCCTAGCGGATTCTCCTACGAGCAGTACTTC. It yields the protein CASSSPSGFSYEQYF.

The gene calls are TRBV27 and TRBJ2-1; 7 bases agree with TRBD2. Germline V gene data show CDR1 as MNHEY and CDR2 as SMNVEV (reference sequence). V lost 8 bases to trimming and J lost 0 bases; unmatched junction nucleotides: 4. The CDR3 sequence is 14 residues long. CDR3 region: CASGRVSSYNEQFF. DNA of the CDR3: TGTGCCAGCGGGAGGGTAAGCTCCTACAATGAGCAGTTCTTC.

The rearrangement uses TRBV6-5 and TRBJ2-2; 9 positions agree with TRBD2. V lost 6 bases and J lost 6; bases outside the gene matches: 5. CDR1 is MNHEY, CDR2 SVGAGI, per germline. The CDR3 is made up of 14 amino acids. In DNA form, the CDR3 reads TGTGCCAGCAGAGCGGGAGGAAGTGCCGGGGAGCTGTTTTTT. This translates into CASRAGGSAGELFF.

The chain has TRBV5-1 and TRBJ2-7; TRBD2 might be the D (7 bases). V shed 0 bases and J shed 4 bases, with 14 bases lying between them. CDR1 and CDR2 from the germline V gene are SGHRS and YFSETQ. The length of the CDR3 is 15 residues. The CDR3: CASSLASGGGYEQYF. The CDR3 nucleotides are TGCGCCAGCAGCTTGGCCTCGGGGGGCGGTTACGAGCAGTACTTC.

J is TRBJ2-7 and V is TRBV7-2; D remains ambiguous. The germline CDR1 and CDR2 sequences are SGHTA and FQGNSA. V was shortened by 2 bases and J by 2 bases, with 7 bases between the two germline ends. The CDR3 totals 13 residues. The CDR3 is CASSLHGAYEQYF. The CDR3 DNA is TGTGCCAGCAGCTTACACGGAGCCTACGAGCAGTACTTC.

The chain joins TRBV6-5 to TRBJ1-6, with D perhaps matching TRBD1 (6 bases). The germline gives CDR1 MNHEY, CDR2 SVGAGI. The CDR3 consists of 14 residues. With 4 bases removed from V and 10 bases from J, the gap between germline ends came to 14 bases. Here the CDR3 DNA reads TGTGCCAGCAGTTTTACCTCTGGGGGCTCACCCCTCCACTTT. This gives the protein CASSFTSGGSPLHF.

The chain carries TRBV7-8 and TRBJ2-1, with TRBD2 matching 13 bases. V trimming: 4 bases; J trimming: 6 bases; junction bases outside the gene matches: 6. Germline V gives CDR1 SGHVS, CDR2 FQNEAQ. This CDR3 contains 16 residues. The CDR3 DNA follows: TGTGCCAGCAGCTCTCAACTAGCGGGAGGGTCCAATGAGCAGTTCTTC. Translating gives CASSSQLAGGSNEQFF. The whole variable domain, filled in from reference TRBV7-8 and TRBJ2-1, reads GAGVSQSPRYKVAKRGQDVALRCDPISGHVSLFWYQQALGQGPEFLTYFQNEAQLDKSGLPSDRFFAERPEGSVSTLKIQRTQQEDSAVYLCASSSQLAGGSNEQFFGPGTRLTVL.

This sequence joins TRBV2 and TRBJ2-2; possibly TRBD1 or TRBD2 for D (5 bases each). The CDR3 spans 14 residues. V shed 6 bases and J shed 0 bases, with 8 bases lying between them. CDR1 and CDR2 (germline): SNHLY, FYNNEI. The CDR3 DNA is TGTGCCAGCAGCAGGGACGCGAACACCGGGGAGCTGTTTTTT. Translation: CASSRDANTGELFF.

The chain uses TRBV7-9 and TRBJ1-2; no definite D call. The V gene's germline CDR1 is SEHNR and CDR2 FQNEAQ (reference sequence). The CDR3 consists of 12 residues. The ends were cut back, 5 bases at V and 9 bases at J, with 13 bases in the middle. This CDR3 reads CASSPDTLSYTF. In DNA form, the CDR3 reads TGTGCCAGCAGCCCCGATACGCTTAGCTACACCTTC.

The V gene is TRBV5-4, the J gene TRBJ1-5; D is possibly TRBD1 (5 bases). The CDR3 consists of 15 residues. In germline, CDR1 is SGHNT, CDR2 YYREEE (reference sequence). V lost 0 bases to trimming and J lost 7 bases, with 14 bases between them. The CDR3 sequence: CASSLDARGDQPQHF. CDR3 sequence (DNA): TGTGCCAGCAGCTTGGATGCGAGGGGTGACCAGCCCCAGCATTTT.

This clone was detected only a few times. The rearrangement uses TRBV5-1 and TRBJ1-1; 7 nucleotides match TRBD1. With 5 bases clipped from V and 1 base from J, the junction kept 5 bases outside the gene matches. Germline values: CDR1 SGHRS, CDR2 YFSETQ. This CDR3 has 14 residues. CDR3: CASSKGTANTEAFF. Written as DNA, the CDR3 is TGCGCCAGCAGTAAAGGGACAGCGAACACTGAAGCTTTCTTT.

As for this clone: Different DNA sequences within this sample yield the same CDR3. CDR3 region: CAWSEGGPNYGYTF. The CDR3 DNA reads as TGTGCCTGGAGTGAGGGGGGGCCCAACTATGGCTACACCTTC. The rearrangement joins TRBV30 to TRBJ1-2; tentatively, D is TRBD1 (6 bases). The CDR3 extends over 14 amino acids. Per germline, CDR1 GTSNPN and CDR2 SVGIG (reference sequence). The germline V and J ends were trimmed by 1 base and 2 bases, with 11 bases remaining between them.

CDR3: CASSISGIVTGELFF. DNA of the CDR3: TGTGCCAGTAGTATAAGCGGGATCGTCACCGGGGAGCTGTTTTTT. This chain connects TRBV19 to TRBJ2-2, with 7 bases identical to TRBD2. CDR3 length equals 15 residues. Germline values: CDR1 LNHDA, CDR2 SQIVND (reference sequence). The ends lost 2 bases at V and 4 bases at J; junction bases unmatched: 4. Full variable domain (rest looked up from reference TRBV19 and TRBJ2-2): DGGITQSPKYLFRKEGQNVTLSCEQNLNHDAMYWYRQDPGQGLRLIYYSQIVNDFQKGDIAEGYSVSREKKESFPLTVTSAQKNPTAFYLCASSISGIVTGELFFGEGSRLTVL.

DNA for the CDR3: TGTGCCAGCAGTAGCCCAGGGGGGCCCTACGAGCAGTACTTC. Encoded protein: CASSSPGGPYEQYF. V is TRBV28 and J is TRBJ2-7, with D perhaps TRBD1 (7 bases). The CDR3 length is 14 residues. Trimming took 5 bases from V and 2 from J, leaving 13 bases between them. Looked up from germline, CDR1 is MDHEN and CDR2 is SYDVKM.

The CDR3 sequence: CASSLAGIRNTEAFF. The CDR3 DNA is TGCGCCAGCAGCTTGGCGGGGATTCGGAACACTGAAGCTTTCTTT. V usage is TRBV5-1 and J usage is TRBJ1-1; no firm D call. The CDR3 consists of 15 residues. The V end lost 0 bases, the J end lost 1 base, and 10 bases lay between the germline ends. CDR1 and CDR2 from the germline V gene are SGHRS and YFSETQ.

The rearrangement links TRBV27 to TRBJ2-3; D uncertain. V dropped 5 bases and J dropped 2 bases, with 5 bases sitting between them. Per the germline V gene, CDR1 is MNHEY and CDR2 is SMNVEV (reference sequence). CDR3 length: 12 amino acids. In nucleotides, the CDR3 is TGTGCCAGCAGTCCTAACACAGATACGCAGTATTTT. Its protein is CASSPNTDTQYF.